This entry features one TCR beta chain sequence. The source of the sample is a study of patients and donors after allogeneic stem cell transplantation. The CDR3 is 16 amino acids. V was shortened by 4 bases and J by 0 bases, with 17 bases between the two germline ends. In germline, CDR1 is SGHRS, CDR2 YFSETQ. TCRdb used MiXCR to reprocess the RT-PCR reads, holding one entry per CDR3 protein. This sample yields some 2,500 distinct CDR3 sequences, of which approximately 7.9% are seen a single time; 25% to 35% belongs to the top ten. The receptor comes from a human donor who was either an allogeneic HSCT recipient or a stem cell or donor lymphocyte infusion donor (not recorded which). It is not recorded whose cells these are; they may come from a transplant donor. The rearrangement uses TRBV5-1 and TRBJ2-7; D is tentatively TRBD1 or TRBD2 (5 bases each). Sample: blood, either unsorted or a sorted T cell fraction (not recorded which). DNA for the CDR3: TGCGCCAGCAGCGGGGGTCAGCGGACAAACTCCTACGAGCAGTACTTC. The encoded protein is CASSGGQRTNSYEQYF.